This TCR beta chain originates from a study of T cell repertoires in cytomegalovirus infection. MiXCR was run by TCRdb on the reads, yielding one entry per CDR3 protein. The sample holds about 320,000 distinct CDR3 sequences, more than 8% seen once. The CDR3 consists of 13 residues. V was trimmed by 7 bases and J by 4 bases, leaving 11 bases between them. The V gene's germline CDR1 is MNHEY and CDR2 SVGEGT. The sample comprised PBMCs. This clonotype was sampled from a human donor in good health (CMV status not recorded). Some clones in this sample may be carry-over from other donors' samples. V and J are TRBV6-2 or TRBV6-3 and TRBJ2-1, with D uncertain. The CDR3 sequence: CASKRPRYNEQFF. CDR3 sequence (DNA): TGTGCCAGCAAACGACCCCGATACAATGAGCAGTTCTTC.